This T cell receptor (beta chain) emerged from a study of cytomegalovirus exposure and HLA in healthy donors. Study-level information: Early released data comprised 75 million to 100 million unique TCRs from HLA-typed donors.

General observations from the study: On later analysis, the bulk of CMV-associated TCR beta chains appeared to be HLA-restricted.

The donors were healthy bone marrow donors. A word on this clone: Its antigen remains unidentified.

60 Vbeta and 13 Jbeta primers were used in PCR. The protocol was immunoSEQ multiplex PCR, while the TCRdb copy is restricted to in-frame clones and leaves out a portion. This table holds some 95,000 clones, under 80% found once. CDR1 and CDR2 (germline): SGHVS, FQNEAQ. Trimming stripped 2 bases from V and 5 bases from J, with 18 bases between. CDR3 length: 16 residues. The sequence came from a man in his fifties or sixties in good health and CMV-seropositive. Sequencing was performed on PBMCs. The V call is TRBV7-8, the J call TRBJ2-5; a weak D match, TRBD1 (6 bases). The CDR3: CASSLNWGRGMETQYF. For the CDR3, the DNA is TGTGCCAGCAGCTTAAATTGGGGCAGGGGAATGGAGACCCAGTACTTC.